The entry that follows covers one TCR beta chain sequence. Its antigen is still unknown. One base away there is no much larger clone; base qualities are not given. This specimen belongs to a study of CD8+ T cells in alopecia areata (dated by TCRdb to between 2018 and 2020). A note on the overall study: Treated patients were enrolled in an open-label pilot trial of oral tofacitinib at 5 to 10 mg twice daily for moderate-to-severe alopecia areata. Patients on tofacitinib were biopsied at baseline and after 4 and 24 weeks of treatment, and several of the patients also had a later scalp biopsy. TCRbeta CDR3 regions were amplified by immunoSEQ multiplex PCR using 35 Vbeta forward and 13 Jbeta reverse primers. In humans, TCRbeta sequencing was performed on scalp tissue and on sorted CD4+ and CD8+ peripheral blood T cells from healthy controls and from patients with patchy or totalis/universalis alopecia areata. Tofacitinib was administered for 6 to 18 months, and 6 months of follow-up off drug were then conducted to assess delayed response and recurrence. Scalp clonality was compared across normal scalp (n=4), patchy alopecia areata scalp (n=8), and alopecia totalis/universalis scalp (n=8). For the treated patients, the SALT score, which quantifies what percentage of scalp surface area is affected, served as the measure of disease severity. The study used high-throughput TCRbeta sequencing to examine T cell clonal expansion in alopecia areata, in both the C3H/HeJ mouse model and human patients. RNA came from the PAXgene miRNA kit for fixed scalp, the miRNeasy kit for PBMCs, and the RNeasy kit for mouse skin. General findings and caveats noted by the study authors: With tofacitinib, both scalp clonality and the number of expanded CD8+ clones among the top 100 scalp clones went down significantly. Because the treated cohort was small and had just a single nonresponder, larger studies are needed to establish links between baseline CD8+ expansion and response. Compared with mice, TCR sequences shared between patients were less clear, possibly partly because of HLA diversity across the patient population. Unlike mouse skin, which is dominated by gammadelta T cells, normal human skin has resident alphabeta T cells that are also sequenced, and this complicates analysis of the scalp TCR repertoire. Lesional scalp, especially in alopecia totalis/universalis, showed higher clonality and more expanded CD8+ clones than normal scalp, suggesting antigenic drive. During tofacitinib treatment, many expanded lesional clones stuck around in both scalp and blood, and this persistence may partly explain why relapse happens after treatment is stopped.

The time point label here, explained by the study, means: around 22 weeks on oral tofacitinib. This specimen's treatment or condition label, interpreted: oral pan-JAK inhibitor, 5-10 mg twice daily. From alopecia areata patients, peripheral blood was collected along with lesional scalp punch biopsies. PBMCs were separated by density centrifugation and stained for CD3, CD4 and CD8, after which CD4+ and CD8+ T cells were sorted on a FACSAria. Trimming takes 6 bases from V and 4 bases from J, and the germline ends sit 18 bases apart. Based on the germline V gene, the CDR1 and CDR2 sequences are SQVTM and ANQGSEA. Measured from the cysteine to the phenylalanine, the CDR3 is 14 residues long. Only the CDR3 DNA stays, 42 bases, in frame from base 1. The library was prepared using the immunoSEQ multiplex PCR assay. To provide template for TCR sequencing, every sample had RNA extracted and reverse transcribed into cDNA. First-strand cDNA was synthesized with SuperScript III using a 2:1 mix of oligo-dT and random hexamers. A synthetic immune receptor repertoire was used to gauge amplification bias, and whatever bias remained was removed computationally. As for the authors' bioinformatics: After raw reads were preprocessed to remove errors, the CDR3 was defined following IMGT conventions as running from the conserved cysteine to phenylalanine. Clonality was computed by normalizing Shannon entropy by log2 of the number of productive unique TCRs and subtracting the result from 1. Scalp TCRbeta sequences were cross-referenced with sorted blood CD4 and CD8 repertoires so that the CD4 or CD8 identity of scalp clones could be inferred. Not all clones reach the TCRdb copy of this immuneACCESS table, which keeps in-frame sequences only. Checked studies attribute under half of the gap to unresolved V genes and leave the rest unexplained. The V and J calls and clone size are taken from that table; D and trimming were inferred from the DNA. Counted in this sample were about 190,000 clones; roughly 66% of them appeared once. The ten largest clones capture just over 1% of the sample.

The V gene is TRBV29-1 and the J gene is TRBJ1-2; the D region possibly corresponds to TRBD1 (5 bases align). The clonotype originates from a human donor with alopecia areata. The sequencing here drew on CD4+ T cells sorted from blood, taken at week 24, from a patient treated with tofacitinib. At the DNA level, the sequence is TGCAGCGTCAGGGACGGCCTTGGGCTCTATGGCTACACCTTC. Translation gives CSVRDGLGLYGYTF.